This entry concerns a single T cell receptor (beta chain). As yet, its antigen is unknown. This specimen belongs to a study of cytomegalovirus exposure and HLA in healthy donors. At the level of the study: A preliminary data release comprised about 85 million unique TCRs obtained from HLA-typed donors. Study findings and constraints: Some V segments, including TRBV6-2 and TRBV6-3, were excluded as indistinguishable.

PCR was performed using 60 Vbeta and 13 Jbeta primers. Sequencing was performed with immunoSEQ multiplex PCR; in TCRdb, only in-frame clones are kept and a portion is missing. Found here are 100,000 to 150,000 clones, over 60% of them singletons; the top ten hold 1.2%. The germline V gene has CDR1 LNHDA and CDR2 SQIVND (reference sequence). The CDR3 runs 14 residues. The germline V and J ends were trimmed by 3 bases and 0 bases, with 9 bases remaining between them. The sequencing input was PBMCs. The chain is built from TRBV19 and TRBJ2-7; D is unclear. This receptor was identified in a female donor in good health and CMV-seronegative. CDR3 sequence (DNA): TGTGCCAGTAGTATGAGCCTAGTCTCCTACGAGCAGTACTTC. Translation: CASSMSLVSYEQYF.